This is a list of T cell receptor beta chains from one sample in a study of shared clonotypes between healthy human individuals. Method: immunoSEQ multiplex PCR; TCRdb's copy keeps in-frame clones and lacks some. The data hold 950,000 to 1,300,000 clones, with about 75% observed a single time. Sequenced sample: memory CD4+ T cells sorted from blood. The source of these receptors is a man between 18 and 29 years old in good health. Both conserved end residues are part of each CDR3. Fields, in order: V gene, clone size, D gene, J gene, CDR3 protein, CDR3 DNA. D genes are given only for firm matches. The size of a clone is reported for some rows only, either as once, few or many, or as a class for expanded clones.

TRBV30	NA	NA	TRBJ1-4	CAWSVTPITNEKLFF	TGTGCCTGGAGTGTAACACCGATAACTAATGAAAAACTGTTTTTT
TRBV6-5	once	TRBD1	TRBJ2-7	CASSRTGGEQYF	TGTGCCAGCAGCCGTACAGGGGGCGAGCAGTACTTC
TRBV6-6	NA	TRBD2	TRBJ2-7	CASSWTSGGTYEQYF	TGTGCCAGCAGTTGGACTAGCGGGGGCACCTACGAGCAGTACTTC
TRBV7-2	NA	TRBD1	TRBJ1-2	CASSLRQGYGYTF	TGTGCCAGCAGCTTACGACAGGGGTATGGCTACACCTTC
TRBV18	NA	TRBD1	TRBJ1-4	CASAIQQGQDEKLFF	TGTGCCAGCGCCATTCAACAGGGGCAGGATGAAAAACTGTTTTTT
TRBV4-2	NA	NA	TRBJ1-5	CASSQERGNQPQHF	TGTGCCAGCAGCCAAGAGCGGGGGAATCAGCCCCAGCATTTT
TRBV7-9	NA	TRBD1	TRBJ2-2	CASSFGTGGTGELFF	TGTGCCAGCAGCTTCGGGACAGGAGGCACCGGGGAGCTGTTTTTT
TRBV5-4	NA	TRBD1	TRBJ2-7	CASSPDQGASYEQYF	TGTGCCAGCAGCCCGGACCAGGGGGCGTCCTACGAGCAGTACTTC
TRBV19	NA	TRBD1	TRBJ1-2	CASKGDRGSESNYGYTF	TGTGCCAGTAAAGGGGACAGGGGTTCTGAGAGTAACTATGGCTACACCTTC
TRBV6-5	NA	NA	TRBJ2-3	CASSYNGLSDTQYF	TGTGCCAGCAGTTACAACGGCCTTTCAGATACGCAGTATTTT
TRBV27	NA	TRBD1	TRBJ1-4	CASSSSGTGVRVQKLFF	TGTGCCAGCAGTTCCTCCGGGACAGGGGTTCGGGTGCAGAAACTGTTTTTT
TRBV30	NA	NA	TRBJ1-4	CAWNDPGPNEKLFF	TGTGCCTGGAACGACCCGGGGCCTAATGAAAAACTGTTTTTT
TRBV4-1	NA	TRBD2	TRBJ2-1	CASSQGRLAGGNEQFF	TGCGCCAGCAGCCAAGGCAGACTAGCGGGAGGGAATGAGCAGTTCTTC
TRBV28	few	NA	TRBJ2-7	CASSISGTALNEQYF	TGTGCCAGCAGTATTTCCGGGACCGCTTTAAACGAGCAGTACTTC
TRBV7-8	NA	TRBD2	TRBJ2-1	CASSWGLAGGPEQFF	TGTGCCAGCAGCTGGGGACTAGCGGGGGGGCCTGAGCAGTTCTTC
TRBV30	few	TRBD1	TRBJ1-5	CAWSGDRNQPQHF	TGTGCCTGGAGTGGGGACAGGAATCAGCCCCAGCATTTT
TRBV10-2	NA	NA	TRBJ2-3	CASSESYLQLNTQYF	TGCGCCAGCAGTGAGTCGTACTTACAGCTAAATACGCAGTATTTT
TRBV10-1	few	NA	TRBJ2-5	CASSGDFQETQYF	TGCGCCAGCAGTGGAGACTTCCAAGAGACCCAGTACTTC
TRBV27	NA	TRBD1	TRBJ1-4	CASSLRGLNEKLFF	TGTGCCAGCAGTCTCAGGGGGCTTAATGAAAAACTGTTTTTT
TRBV7-2	NA	NA	TRBJ2-2	CASSSLSGTLNTGELFF	TGTGCCAGCAGCTCACTCTCCGGGACGTTGAACACCGGGGAGCTGTTTTTT
TRBV2	NA	NA	TRBJ1-1	CASSLNTEAFF	TGTGCCAGCAGTTTGAACACTGAAGCTTTCTTT
TRBV28	many	NA	TRBJ2-5	CASSPARGRETQYF	TGTGCCAGCAGCCCCGCCCGGGGGAGGGAGACCCAGTACTTC
TRBV6-6	many	NA	TRBJ1-6	CASTLDGRAPLHF	TGTGCCAGCACCCTGGACGGACGGGCGCCCCTCCACTTT
TRBV6-5	NA	TRBD1	TRBJ1-6	CASSIGTGRNSPLHF	TGTGCCAGCAGTATCGGGACAGGGCGGAATTCACCCCTCCACTTT
TRBV18	NA	NA	TRBJ1-6	CASSPPEYYNSPLHF	TGTGCCAGCTCACCACCAGAATACTATAATTCACCCCTCCACTTT
TRBV11-2	NA	TRBD2	TRBJ2-7	CASSRLGLASHEQYF	TGTGCCAGCAGCCGACTGGGACTAGCTTCCCACGAGCAGTACTTC
TRBV7-2	few	TRBD1	TRBJ1-5	CASSPMGQGVQPQHF	TGTGCCAGCAGCCCCATGGGACAGGGGGTTCAGCCCCAGCATTTT
TRBV10-3	NA	TRBD1	TRBJ2-1	CAISRDRDNEQFF	TGTGCCATCAGCCGGGACAGGGACAATGAGCAGTTCTTC
TRBV5-6	NA	NA	TRBJ1-2	CASEPLEGGINGYTF	TGTGCCAGCGAACCCCTGGAGGGAGGGATCAATGGCTACACCTTC
TRBV5-4	NA	TRBD1	TRBJ2-4	CASSQPDRDRDGYF	TGTGCCAGCAGCCAACCCGATCGGGACAGGGACGGGTACTTC
TRBV19	NA	NA	TRBJ1-5	CASSAGQGNGQPQHF	TGTGCCAGTAGTGCTGGGCAGGGGAACGGTCAGCCCCAGCATTTT
TRBV19	NA	TRBD1	TRBJ2-2	CASTTRDRRNTGELFF	TGTGCCAGTACTACCCGGGACAGGAGAAACACCGGGGAGCTGTTTTTT
TRBV6-1	NA	NA	TRBJ2-2	CASSENPGRAGELFF	TGTGCCAGCAGTGAAAACCCAGGGCGGGCCGGGGAGCTGTTTTTT
TRBV9	NA	TRBD1	TRBJ2-5	CASSDRDRGRETQYF	TGTGCCAGCAGCGACCGGGACAGGGGTCGGGAGACCCAGTACTTC
TRBV19	NA	NA	TRBJ1-3	CASSPGRLISGNTIYF	TGTGCCAGTAGCCCGGGCAGGCTTATCTCTGGAAACACCATATATTTT
TRBV7-8	NA	NA	TRBJ2-4	CASSLVLDIQYF	TGTGCCAGCAGCTTAGTATTGGACATTCAGTACTTC
TRBV7-2	NA	NA	TRBJ2-7	CASSFLVDYEQYF	TGTGCCAGCAGCTTTCTCGTAGATTACGAGCAGTACTTC
TRBV6-6	NA	TRBD1	TRBJ2-1	CASGLKQGFNDEQFF	TGTGCCAGCGGTCTAAAACAGGGGTTCAACGATGAGCAGTTCTTC
TRBV7-8	few	TRBD1	TRBJ1-4	CASSLRTGTNEKLFF	TGTGCCAGCAGCTTAAGGACAGGGACTAATGAAAAACTGTTTTTT